Below are 22 T cell receptor beta chains sequenced from a single sample in a study of blood T cells in healthy people across ages. Sample-barcoded 5' priming and a J-beta primer mix drove a second PCR of roughly 7 to 11 cycles. TCRdb independently ran MiXCR on the 5' RACE reads; one entry per CDR3 protein. The table shows about a million distinct CDR3 sequences, with 51% occurring only once. Sequencing used blood. The receptors here all came from a woman in her sixties or seventies in good health.

This sequence joins TRBV7-6 and TRBJ1-3; D is possibly TRBD1 (6 bases). Germline V gives CDR1 SGHVS, CDR2 FNYEAQ. Trimming removed 1 base from V and 0 bases from J, with 13 bases in between. There are 17 residues in the CDR3. CDR3 sequence: CASSLGYRASSGNTIYF. In DNA, the CDR3 is TGTGCCAGCAGCTTAGGTTACAGGGCCTCCTCTGGAAACACCATATATTTT.

This clonotype has a count of ten or more. This chain connects TRBV10-3 to TRBJ2-1; TRBD2 matches 10 bases. The ends lost 10 bases at V and 8 bases at J; junction bases unmatched: 11. Germline-derived CDR1 and CDR2 are ENHRY and SYGVKD. This CDR3 region has 14 residues. The CDR3 protein is CATATSGKFDEQFF. As DNA, the CDR3 is TGTGCCACAGCAACTAGCGGGAAGTTCGATGAGCAGTTCTTC.

This clonotype was seen only a few times. The V gene is TRBV7-2, the J gene TRBJ2-3; either TRBD1 or TRBD2 may fit D (5 bases each). Per the germline V gene, CDR1 is SGHTA and CDR2 is FQGNSA. The germline V and J ends were trimmed by 5 bases and 4 bases, with 13 bases remaining between them. CDR3 size: 14 residues. The CDR3 DNA sequence: TGTGCCAGCAGCAGCCCAGGGAGACCAGATACGCAGTATTTT. Protein: CASSSPGRPDTQYF.

The chain employs TRBV5-1 and TRBJ1-2; D uncertain. Germline lookup yields CDR1 SGHRS and CDR2 YFSETQ. The CDR3 consists of 14 residues. Trimming took 2 bases from V and 2 from J, leaving 10 bases between them. The CDR3 DNA sequence: TGCGCCAGCAGCTTCATGACGGGCAACTATGGCTACACCTTC. Its protein product is CASSFMTGNYGYTF.

This rearrangement joins TRBV7-8 to TRBJ1-5; D gene unclear. From germline, CDR1 is SGHVS and CDR2 FQNEAQ. With 4 bases removed from V and 2 bases from J, the gap between germline ends came to 12 bases. CDR3 length: 15 residues. CDR3 amino acids: CASSSHSRGNQPQHF. The CDR3 DNA follows: TGTGCCAGCAGCTCACACTCGAGGGGCAATCAGCCCCAGCATTTT.

The table lists this clonotype with a few counts. This chain links TRBV4-2 with TRBJ2-6, with a possible D match to TRBD2 (5 bases). The V gene's germline CDR1 is LGHNA and CDR2 YNFKEQ. The V gene lost 0 bases and the J gene lost 3 bases, with 9 bases spanning the gap. The CDR3 runs to 16 residues. The CDR3 region has the DNA TGTGCCAGCAGCCAAGATCGCCGGGGTGGGGCCAACGTCCTGACTTTC. Translation gives CASSQDRRGGANVLTF.

The chain is built from TRBV18 and TRBJ2-1; D gene ambiguous. V lost 4 bases, J lost 0 bases, and 13 bases lay in between. The germline gives CDR1 KGHSH, CDR2 LQKENI. This CDR3 is built from 16 residues. The CDR3 bases are TGTGCCAGCTCACGATCAGCGCCTAGCTCCTACAATGAGCAGTTCTTC. Its protein is CASSRSAPSSYNEQFF.

This sequence joins TRBV20-1 and TRBJ2-3; 7 nucleotides align to TRBD2. Trimming at V came to 3 bases and at J to 4 bases, leaving 7 bases not matched to a gene. The CDR3 sequence is 14 residues long. Germline V gene sequence: CDR1 DFQATT, CDR2 SNEGSKA (reference sequence). The CDR3 DNA follows: TGCAGTGCTAGGCGGGAGATAGGCCCAGATACGCAGTATTTT. It yields the protein CSARREIGPDTQYF.

This chain connects TRBV5-4 to TRBJ2-5; D call uncertain. Germline values: CDR1 SGHNT, CDR2 YYREEE (reference sequence). With 0 bases removed from V and 5 bases from J, the gap between germline ends came to 14 bases. This CDR3 has 15 residues. Here the CDR3 DNA reads TGTGCCAGCAGCTTGGCCGGAGAACAAGGGGAGACCCAGTACTTC. This encodes CASSLAGEQGETQYF. The full variable domain, its missing parts supplied by reference TRBV5-4 and TRBJ2-5, is ETGVTQSPTHLIKTRGQQVTLRCSSQSGHNTVSWYQQALGQGPQFIFQYYREEENGRGNFPPRFSGLQFPNYSSELNVNALELDDSALYLCASSLAGEQGETQYFGPGTRLLVL.

This clonotype was seen at least ten times. The chain links TRBV29-1 to TRBJ2-5; maybe TRBD1 (6 bases). Between the trimmed V and J ends, which lost 8 bases and 5 bases, there was a span of 12 bases. This CDR3 comprises 11 residues. The germline CDR1 and CDR2 sequences are SQVTM and ANQGSEA. CDR3 region: CSPRRGETQYF. In DNA form, the CDR3 reads TGCAGCCCACGAAGGGGGGAGACCCAGTACTTC.

The chain has TRBV7-9 and TRBJ2-1; 7 positions agree with TRBD2. Trimming at V came to 8 bases and at J to 14 bases, leaving 12 bases not matched to a gene. CDR1 and CDR2 (germline): SEHNR, FQNEAQ (reference sequence). The CDR3 spans 12 residues. The CDR3 spells CASGTRAGEEFF. The CDR3 DNA is TGTGCCAGCGGAACCAGGGCGGGGGAGGAGTTCTTC.

The CDR3 DNA follows: TGTGCCATCAGTGGGGAATCCACAGATACGCAGTATTTT. This translates into CAISGESTDTQYF. The V call is TRBV10-3, the J call TRBJ2-3, with D uncertain. Germline V gives CDR1 ENHRY, CDR2 SYGVKD. The CDR3 runs 13 residues. V lost 4 bases to trimming and J lost 2 bases, with 7 bases between them.

The V gene is TRBV30, the J gene TRBJ2-3; 8 positions agree with TRBD2. The length of the CDR3 is 14 residues. The germline V gene encodes CDR1 GTSNPN and CDR2 SVGIG (reference sequence). V dropped 0 bases and J dropped 6; count of bases not matched to a gene: 5. The CDR3 loop reads CAWSVGAGDDTQYF. The CDR3 bases are TGTGCCTGGAGTGTAGGAGCGGGAGACGATACGCAGTATTTT.

This clonotype was counted only a few times. The chain combines TRBV5-6 with TRBJ2-7; 9 nucleotides agree with TRBD1. Per germline, CDR1 SGHDT and CDR2 YYEEEE. Trimming cost V 5 bases and J 4 bases; bases outside gene matches: 10. The CDR3 loop spans 15 amino acids. The CDR3 DNA is TGTGCCAGCAGTCCAGGACAGGGGATGCTGTACGAGCAGTACTTC. Its protein product is CASSPGQGMLYEQYF.

The chain recombines TRBV20-1 with TRBJ2-5; the match to TRBD1 covers 10 bases. Trimming removed 3 bases from V and 3 bases from J; junction bases left unmatched: 4. The CDR3 is 14 residues long. The germline CDR1 and CDR2 sequences are DFQATT and SNEGSKA (reference sequence). The CDR3 nucleotides read TGCAGTGCTAGGGGTGGGACAGGGGAAGAGACCCAGTACTTC. This sequence encodes CSARGGTGEETQYF.

This clonotype was picked up a small number of times. This chain links TRBV6-2 or TRBV6-3 with TRBJ1-6; D remains ambiguous. Germline CDR1 and CDR2: MNHEY and SVGEGT. This CDR3 is 13 amino acids long. Trimming stripped 0 bases from V and 9 bases from J, with 6 bases between. Here the CDR3 DNA reads TGTGCCAGCAGTTACTCGACGGCTTCACCCCTCCACTTT. It specifies CASSYSTASPLHF.

Here the CDR3 reads CASSLAGSGGRYFRQFF. CDR3 DNA: TGTGCCAGCAGCTTGGCGGGTTCGGGGGGCAGGTATTTTCGGCAGTTCTTC. The chain joins TRBV7-9 to TRBJ2-1; D might be TRBD2 (7 bases). Germline lookup yields CDR1 SEHNR and CDR2 FQNEAQ (reference sequence). The CDR3 has 17 amino acids. Trimming cost V 3 bases and J 12 bases, with 27 bases left between them.

This clonotype has a single count. The chain couples TRBV6-2 or TRBV6-3 to TRBJ2-1, with 8 bases lining up with TRBD2. This CDR3 is built from 15 residues. V lost 7 bases and J lost 1; bases outside the gene matches: 6. CDR1 and CDR2 (germline): MNHEY, SVGEGT. The CDR3 reads CASISGGPSYNEQFF. The CDR3 nucleotides are TGTGCCAGCATTTCGGGAGGGCCTTCCTACAATGAGCAGTTCTTC.

The chain joins TRBV27 to TRBJ2-4; D perhaps matches TRBD2 (6 bases). The closer fit of TRBJ2-7 to the DNA end suggests the J call may be wrong. The CDR3 has 14 residues. Per the germline V gene, CDR1 is MNHEY and CDR2 is SMNVEV (reference sequence). The CDR3 DNA reads TGTGCCAGCAGTGCTGCGGGGATGCTCTACGAGCAGTACTTC. As protein: CASSAAGMLYEQYF.

This rearrangement joins TRBV20-1 to TRBJ2-5; tentatively, D is TRBD1 (5 bases). The germline gives CDR1 DFQATT, CDR2 SNEGSKA (reference sequence). The CDR3 is 13 amino acids. V was shortened by 3 bases and J by 2 bases, with 10 bases between the two germline ends. The DNA for the CDR3 is TGCAGTGCTAGCAGGGAAGGGCAAGAGACCCAGTACTTC. Protein product: CSASREGQETQYF.

This chain links TRBV29-1 with TRBJ2-3; TRBD1 is a possible D gene (5 bases). The CDR3 runs to 11 residues. The germline CDR1 and CDR2 sequences are SQVTM and ANQGSEA. The V gene lost 5 bases and the J gene lost 5 bases, with 8 bases spanning the gap. CDR3 DNA sequence: TGCAGCGTTCGACAGTTAGATACGCAGTATTTT. It codes for CSVRQLDTQYF.

DNA for the CDR3: TGTGCCAGCAGCTTCGCCCTGGCGGATACCTACGAGCAGTACTTC. Translated, it gives CASSFALADTYEQYF. The chain carries TRBV7-9 and TRBJ2-7; the D is unclear. Trimming removed 3 bases at V and 2 bases at J, with 14 bases between. CDR3 size: 15 residues. Germline V lookup: CDR1 SEHNR, CDR2 FQNEAQ (reference sequence).